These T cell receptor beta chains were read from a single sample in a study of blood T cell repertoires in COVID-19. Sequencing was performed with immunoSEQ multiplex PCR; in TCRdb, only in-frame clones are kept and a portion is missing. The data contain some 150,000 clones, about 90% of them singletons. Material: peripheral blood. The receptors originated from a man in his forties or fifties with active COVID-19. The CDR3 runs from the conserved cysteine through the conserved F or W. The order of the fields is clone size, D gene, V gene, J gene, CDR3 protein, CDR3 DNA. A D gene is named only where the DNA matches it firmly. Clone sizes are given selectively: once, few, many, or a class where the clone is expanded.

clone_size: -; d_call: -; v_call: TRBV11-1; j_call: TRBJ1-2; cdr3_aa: CASTSGCYTF; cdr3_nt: TGTGCCAGCACCTCCGGGTGCTACACCTTC
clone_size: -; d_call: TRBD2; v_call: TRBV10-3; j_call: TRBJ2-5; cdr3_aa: CAISESGTSETQYF; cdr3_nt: TGTGCCATCAGTGAGTCCGGGACTAGCGAGACCCAGTACTTC
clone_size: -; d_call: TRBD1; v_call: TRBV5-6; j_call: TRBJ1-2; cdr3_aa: CASSYLRTGTRNYGYTF; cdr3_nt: TGTGCCAGCAGCTACCTACGGACAGGTACGAGGAACTATGGCTACACCTTC
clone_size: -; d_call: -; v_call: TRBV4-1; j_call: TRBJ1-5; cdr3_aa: CASSQDGRADQPQHF; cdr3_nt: TGCGCCAGCAGCCAAGATGGCAGGGCCGATCAGCCCCAGCATTTT
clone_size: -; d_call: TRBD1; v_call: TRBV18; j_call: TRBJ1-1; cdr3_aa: CASSPSWDRVSNTEAFF; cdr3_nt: TGTGCCAGCTCACCATCGTGGGACAGGGTATCAAACACTGAAGCTTTCTTT
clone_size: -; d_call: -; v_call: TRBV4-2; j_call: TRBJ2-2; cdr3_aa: CASTSADREDGELFF; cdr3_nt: TGTGCCAGCACCTCTGCCGACAGGGAGGACGGGGAGCTGTTTTTT
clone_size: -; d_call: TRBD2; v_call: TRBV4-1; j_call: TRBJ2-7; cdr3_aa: CASSPGLARSYEQYF; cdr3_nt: TGCGCCAGCAGCCCCGGACTAGCGCGATCCTACGAGCAGTACTTC
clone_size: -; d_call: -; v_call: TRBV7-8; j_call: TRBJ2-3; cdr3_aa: CASSLSDTDTQYF; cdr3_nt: TGTGCCAGCAGCTTATCAGACACAGATACGCAGTATTTT
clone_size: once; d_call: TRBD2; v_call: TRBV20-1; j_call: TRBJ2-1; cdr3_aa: CSASYAGGPFYNEQFF; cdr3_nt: TGCAGTGCTAGTTATGCGGGGGGGCCGTTCTACAATGAGCAGTTCTTC
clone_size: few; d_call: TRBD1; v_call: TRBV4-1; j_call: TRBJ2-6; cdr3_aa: CASSPDRGGYGANVLTF; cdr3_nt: TGCGCCAGCAGCCCCGACAGGGGGGGTTATGGGGCCAACGTCCTGACTTTC
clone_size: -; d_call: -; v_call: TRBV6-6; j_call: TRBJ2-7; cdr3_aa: CASSYLSGSYEQYF; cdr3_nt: TGTGCCAGCAGTTACTTATCAGGGTCCTACGAGCAGTACTTC
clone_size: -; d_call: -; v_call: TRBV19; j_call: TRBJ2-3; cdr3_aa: CASSSPYTDTQYF; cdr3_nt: TGTGCCAGTAGTAGCCCCTACACAGATACGCAGTATTTT
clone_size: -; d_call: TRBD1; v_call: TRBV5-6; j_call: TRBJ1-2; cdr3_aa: CASSLRDRPNYGYTF; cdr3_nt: TGTGCCAGCAGCCTTAGGGACAGGCCTAACTATGGCTACACCTTC
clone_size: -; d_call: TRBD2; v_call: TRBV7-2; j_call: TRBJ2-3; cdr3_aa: CASSWLPGTSGGSTDTQYF; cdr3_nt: TGTGCCAGCAGCTGGCTCCCCGGGACTAGCGGGGGGAGCACAGATACGCAGTATTTT
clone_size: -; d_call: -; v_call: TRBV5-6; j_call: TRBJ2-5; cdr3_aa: CASSTKGGAGSTRETQYF; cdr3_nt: TGTGCCAGCAGCACTAAAGGTGGGGCAGGGTCTACTCGAGAGACCCAGTACTTC
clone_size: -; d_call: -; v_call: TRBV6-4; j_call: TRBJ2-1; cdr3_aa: CASSDGFGGNEQFF; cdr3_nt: TGTGCCAGCAGTGACGGATTTGGAGGAAATGAGCAGTTCTTC
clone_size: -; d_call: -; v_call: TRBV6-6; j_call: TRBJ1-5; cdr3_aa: CASSQRVNQPQHF; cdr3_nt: TGTGCCAGCAGCCAGCGCGTCAATCAGCCCCAGCATTTT
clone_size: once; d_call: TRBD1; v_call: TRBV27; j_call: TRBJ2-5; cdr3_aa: CASSRFRQGGETQYF; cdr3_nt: TGTGCCAGCAGTCGATTCAGACAGGGGGGAGAGACCCAGTACTTC
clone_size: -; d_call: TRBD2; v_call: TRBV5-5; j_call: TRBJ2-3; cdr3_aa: CASSELGLLTDTQYF; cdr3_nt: TGTGCCAGCAGCGAATTGGGACTACTCACAGATACGCAGTATTTT
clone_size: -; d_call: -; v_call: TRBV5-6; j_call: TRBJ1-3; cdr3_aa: CASSLWGGTSGNTIYF; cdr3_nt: TGTGCCAGCAGCTTATGGGGAGGGACGTCTGGAAACACCATATATTTT
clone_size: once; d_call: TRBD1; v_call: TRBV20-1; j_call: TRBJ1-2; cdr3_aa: CSAGQGGGYTF; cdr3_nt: TGCAGTGCTGGACAGGGGGGTGGCTACACCTTC
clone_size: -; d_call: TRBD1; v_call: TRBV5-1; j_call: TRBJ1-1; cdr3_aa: CASSLTGDLTEAFF; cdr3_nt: TGCGCCAGCAGCCTCACAGGGGACCTCACTGAAGCTTTCTTT
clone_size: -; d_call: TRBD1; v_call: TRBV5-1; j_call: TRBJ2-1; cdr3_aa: CASSEGQSYNEQFF; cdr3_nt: TGCGCCAGCAGCGAGGGACAGTCCTACAATGAGCAGTTCTTC
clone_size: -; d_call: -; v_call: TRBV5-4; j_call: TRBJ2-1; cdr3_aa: CASSLVGEQFF; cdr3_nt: TGTGCCAGCAGCTTGGTCGGTGAGCAGTTCTTC
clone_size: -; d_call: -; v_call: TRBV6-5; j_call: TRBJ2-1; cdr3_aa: CASSYGTSYNEQFF; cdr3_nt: TGTGCCAGCAGTTATGGGACTTCATACAATGAGCAGTTCTTC
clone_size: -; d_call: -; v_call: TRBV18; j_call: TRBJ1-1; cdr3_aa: CASSPLLNTEAFF; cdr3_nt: TGTGCCAGCTCCCCGCTTCTAAACACTGAAGCTTTCTTT
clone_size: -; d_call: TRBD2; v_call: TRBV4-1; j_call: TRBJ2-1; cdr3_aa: CASSSQKAGGRYNEQFF; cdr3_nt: TGCGCCAGCAGCTCCCAAAAAGCGGGGGGGCGATACAATGAGCAGTTCTTC
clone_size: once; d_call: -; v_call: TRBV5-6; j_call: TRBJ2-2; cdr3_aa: CASSFGDPLSGTGELFF; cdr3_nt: TGTGCCAGCAGCTTCGGGGACCCGCTAAGCGGGACCGGGGAGCTGTTTTTT
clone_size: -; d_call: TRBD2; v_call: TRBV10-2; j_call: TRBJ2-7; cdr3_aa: CAARGLGAGAYEQYF; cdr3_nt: TGCGCCGCCAGGGGACTAGGAGCGGGGGCCTACGAGCAGTACTTC
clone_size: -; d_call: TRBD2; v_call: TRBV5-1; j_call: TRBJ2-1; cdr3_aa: CASSPQTSGGADEQFF; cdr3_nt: TGCGCCAGCAGCCCCCAGACTAGCGGGGGGGCCGATGAGCAGTTCTTC
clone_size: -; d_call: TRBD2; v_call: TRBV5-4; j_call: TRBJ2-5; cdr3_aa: CASSARTSGGQETQYF; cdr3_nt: TGTGCCAGCAGCGCCAGGACTAGCGGGGGACAAGAGACCCAGTACTTC
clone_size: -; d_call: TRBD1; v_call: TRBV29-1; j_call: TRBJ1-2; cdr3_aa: CSVVAGGQGVGGYTF; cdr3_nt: TGCAGCGTTGTCGCGGGGGGACAGGGCGTTGGTGGCTACACCTTC
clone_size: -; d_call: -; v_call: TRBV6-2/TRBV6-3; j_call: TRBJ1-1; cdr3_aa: CASSRSSEMNTEAFF; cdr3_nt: TGTGCCAGCAGCCGTTCGAGTGAAATGAACACTGAAGCTTTCTTT
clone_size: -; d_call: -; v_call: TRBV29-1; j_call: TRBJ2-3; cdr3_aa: CSACLKGFTDTQYF; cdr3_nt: TGCAGCGCTTGCCTGAAGGGGTTCACAGATACGCAGTATTTT
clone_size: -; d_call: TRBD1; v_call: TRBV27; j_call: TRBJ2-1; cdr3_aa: CASSLEYRGTGEQFF; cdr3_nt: TGTGCCAGCAGTTTAGAGTACAGGGGGACAGGTGAGCAGTTCTTC
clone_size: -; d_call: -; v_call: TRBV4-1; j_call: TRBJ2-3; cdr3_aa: CASSHRGADGSGTQYF; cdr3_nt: TGCGCCAGCAGCCACCGGGGGGCAGACGGATCGGGTACGCAGTATTTT
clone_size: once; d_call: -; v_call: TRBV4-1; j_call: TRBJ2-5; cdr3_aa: CASSQEQQGGGVQETQYF; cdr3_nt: TGCGCCAGCAGCCAAGAACAACAAGGAGGCGGGGTCCAAGAGACCCAGTACTTC
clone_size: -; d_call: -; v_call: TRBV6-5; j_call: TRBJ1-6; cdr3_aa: CASTLVDNSPLHF; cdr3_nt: TGTGCCAGCACGTTAGTCGATAATTCACCCCTCCACTTT
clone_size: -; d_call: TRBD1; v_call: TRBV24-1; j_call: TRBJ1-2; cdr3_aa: CATSEPGTGVDGYTF; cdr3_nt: TGTGCCACCAGTGAGCCCGGGACAGGGGTTGACGGCTACACCTTC
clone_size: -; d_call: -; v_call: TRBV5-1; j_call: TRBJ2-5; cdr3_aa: CASRGSGRRQIQETQYF; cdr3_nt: TGCGCCAGCAGAGGATCCGGGCGGAGACAGATACAAGAGACCCAGTACTTC
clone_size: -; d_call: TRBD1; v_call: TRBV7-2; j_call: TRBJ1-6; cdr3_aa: CASSYDRGGLSPLHF; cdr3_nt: TGTGCCAGCAGCTATGACAGGGGAGGATTGTCACCCCTCCACTTT
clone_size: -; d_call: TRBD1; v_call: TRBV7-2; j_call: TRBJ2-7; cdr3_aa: CASSLGGTATYEQYF; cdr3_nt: TGTGCCAGCAGCTTAGGAGGGACAGCCACCTACGAGCAGTACTTC
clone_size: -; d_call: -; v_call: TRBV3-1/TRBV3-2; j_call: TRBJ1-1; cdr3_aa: CASSRTVNTEAFF; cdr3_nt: TGTGCCAGCAGCCGTACAGTGAACACTGAAGCTTTCTTT
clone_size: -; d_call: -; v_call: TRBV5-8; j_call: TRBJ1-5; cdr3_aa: CASSENRASNQPQHF; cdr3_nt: TGTGCCAGCAGCGAAAACAGGGCTAGCAATCAGCCCCAGCATTTT
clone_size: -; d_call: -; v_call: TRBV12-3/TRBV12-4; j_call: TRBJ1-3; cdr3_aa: CASSRGGNTIYF; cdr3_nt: TGTGCCAGCAGCAGAGGGGGAAACACCATATATTTT
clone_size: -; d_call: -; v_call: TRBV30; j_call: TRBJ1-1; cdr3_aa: CALGRGLATEAFF; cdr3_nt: TGTGCCCTCGGGCGGGGTTTAGCCACTGAAGCTTTCTTT
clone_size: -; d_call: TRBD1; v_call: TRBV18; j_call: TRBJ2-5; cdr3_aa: CASSRDRGWQETQYF; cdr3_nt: TGTGCCAGCTCACGGGACAGGGGATGGCAAGAGACCCAGTACTTC
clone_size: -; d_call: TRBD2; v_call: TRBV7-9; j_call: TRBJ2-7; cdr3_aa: CASSFAGGRHEQYF; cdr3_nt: TGTGCCAGCAGCTTCGCGGGGGGGCGGCACGAGCAGTACTTC
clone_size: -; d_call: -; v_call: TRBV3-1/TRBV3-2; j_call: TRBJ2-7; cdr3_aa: CASSQAYSFYEQYF; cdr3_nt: TGTGCCAGCAGCCAAGCTTACAGCTTCTACGAGCAGTACTTC
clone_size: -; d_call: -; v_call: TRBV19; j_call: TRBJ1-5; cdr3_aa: CASSRQAYSNQPQHF; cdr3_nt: TGTGCCAGTAGTCGACAGGCTTATAGCAATCAGCCCCAGCATTTT
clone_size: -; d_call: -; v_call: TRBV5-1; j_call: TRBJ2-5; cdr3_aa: CASSLAHQETQYF; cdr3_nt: TGCGCCAGCAGCTTGGCCCATCAAGAGACCCAGTACTTC
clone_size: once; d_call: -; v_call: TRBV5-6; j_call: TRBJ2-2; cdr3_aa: CASSLRTVNTGELFF; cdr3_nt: TGTGCCAGCAGCCTACGGACAGTGAACACCGGGGAGCTGTTTTTT